These T cell receptor beta chains were read from a single sample in a study of radiation and T cells in renal cell carcinoma. Data came from immunoSEQ multiplex PCR; TCRdb stores just in-frame clones and leaves some out. Altogether 14,000 to 15,000 clones are present, less than 65% being singletons, with the ten largest covering 15% to 20%. The sample was tumor tissue, taken from a patient whose treatment was nephrectomy without radiotherapy. Every receptor here comes from a man in his 60s with renal cell carcinoma. Both conserved end residues are part of each CDR3. D genes are given only for firm matches. The size entry is marked missing in some rows and otherwise reads once, few, many or a size class.

V	size	J	D	DNA	CDR3
TRBV5-6	-	TRBJ2-5	-	TGTGCCAGCAGCTCCCTGATACAAAGGGAGACCCAGTACTTC	CASSSLIQRETQYF
TRBV19	-	TRBJ2-1	-	TGTGCCAGTAGTCCCCGGCACCTATACAATGAGCAGTTCTTC	CASSPRHLYNEQFF
TRBV28	-	TRBJ1-5	-	TGTGCCAGCAGTTTGCGGGGGCAGCCCCAGCATTTT	CASSLRGQPQHF
TRBV6-5	-	TRBJ1-1	-	TGTGCCAGCAGGGAGACTCGGTCGGCTTTCTTT	CASRETRSAFF
TRBV6-4	-	TRBJ2-1	TRBD2	TGTGCCAGCAGTCCCAGTAGCGGGAGTGGGAATGAGCAGTTCTTC	CASSPSSGSGNEQFF
TRBV5-4	-	TRBJ2-5	-	TGTGCCAGCAGCCACCTGGCAGGGGGGGAGACCCAGTACTTC	CASSHLAGGETQYF
TRBV15	-	TRBJ1-3	-	TGTGCCACCAGCAGCAATTGGGAGGGGACTGGAAACACCATATATTTT	CATSSNWEGTGNTIYF
TRBV5-1	-	TRBJ2-1	-	TGCGCCAGCAGTTCGGATAGGGGCCACAATGAGCAGTTCTTC	CASSSDRGHNEQFF
TRBV7-9	medium-sized	TRBJ2-5	-	TGTGCCAGCAGCTTAGGGACCCGACTAATCCAAGAGACCCAGTACTTC	CASSLGTRLIQETQYF
TRBV9	few	TRBJ2-1	TRBD1	TGTGCCAGCAGCGTAGGGGGGACAGGGAGCTCCTACAATGAGCAGTTCTTC	CASSVGGTGSSYNEQFF
TRBV6-6	-	TRBJ1-2	TRBD1	TGTGCCAGCAGTTACAGACAGGGGGCGCGAAATGGCTACACCTTC	CASSYRQGARNGYTF
TRBV4-3	-	TRBJ2-7	TRBD1	TGCGCCAGCAGCCAAGATCAGGGGGCCACATACGAGCAGTACTTC	CASSQDQGATYEQYF
TRBV7-2	-	TRBJ2-5	-	TGTGCCAGCAGTGACTACCTACAAGAGACCCAGTACTTC	CASSDYLQETQYF
TRBV30	-	TRBJ2-5	-	TGTGCCGGAGAACCCGGGCTATCGGAGACCCAGTACTTC	CAGEPGLSETQYF
TRBV7-2	once	TRBJ2-3	TRBD2	TGTGCCAGCAGCTCACTAGCGGGACGGGTGACAGATACGCAGTATTTT	CASSSLAGRVTDTQYF
TRBV10-3	-	TRBJ2-1	-	TGTGCCATCATGGAGGGGGGCTACTACAATGAGCAGTTCTTC	CAIMEGGYYNEQFF
TRBV30	-	TRBJ1-1	-	TGTGCCTGGAGTCGGGGACTAAACACTGAAGCTTTCTTT	CAWSRGLNTEAFF
TRBV7-2	-	TRBJ2-3	TRBD2	TGTGCCAGCAGCTTACAAGGCGGGGGGGTAGATACGCAGTATTTT	CASSLQGGGVDTQYF
TRBV4-2	-	TRBJ2-5	TRBD2	TGTGCCAGCAGCCAAGTTGGGCTAGCGGGAGAGACCCAGTACTTC	CASSQVGLAGETQYF
TRBV19	-	TRBJ1-2	-	TGTGCCAGTAGTATGAGGGGGTATGGCTACACCTTC	CASSMRGYGYTF
TRBV6-4	-	TRBJ2-3	-	TGTGCCAGCTCCGTCGAGGGTGAGGGCACAGATACGCAGTATTTT	CASSVEGEGTDTQYF
TRBV10-3	-	TRBJ1-5	-	TGTGCCATCAGTGAGGGACTGGACGATCAGCCCCAGCATTTT	CAISEGLDDQPQHF
TRBV5-5	-	TRBJ2-7	-	TGTGCCAGCAGCTTTTTACCCACCTGGGAGCAGTACTTC	CASSFLPTWEQYF
TRBV28	-	TRBJ1-4	-	TGTGCCAGCAGTTTAGGTGACAGACAGAATGAAAAACTGTTTTTT	CASSLGDRQNEKLFF
TRBV5-1	-	TRBJ2-3	-	TGCGCCAGCAGCTCCGATGCCGCTGGGGTTGTTTGGTATTTT	CASSSDAAGVVWYF
TRBV5-1	-	TRBJ2-7	TRBD1	TGCGCCAGCCGCCGGGACAGTACTTCCTACGAGCAGTACTTC	CASRRDSTSYEQYF
TRBV18	-	TRBJ1-2	-	TGTGCCAGCTCACCAGGGACGAAGTATGGCTACACCTTC	CASSPGTKYGYTF
TRBV2	-	TRBJ1-5	-	TGTGCCAGCAGTGAAAACCAGGACTATCAGCCCCAGCATTTT	CASSENQDYQPQHF
TRBV10-3	-	TRBJ1-1	-	TGTGCCATCAGTGAGTCGACGGCAGCCACTGAAGCTTTCTTT	CAISESTAATEAFF
TRBV15	-	TRBJ1-4	-	TGTGCCACCGGCCAGAAGAGGGAAAAACTGTTTTTT	CATGQKREKLFF
TRBV10-1	few	TRBJ2-7	TRBD1	TGCGCCAGCAGTGAGTTTGTCGGACAGGGGACATACGAGCAGTACTTC	CASSEFVGQGTYEQYF
TRBV6-6	-	TRBJ1-5	-	TGTGCCAGCAGGCAATACGGGGGGGGGCCCCAGCATTTT	CASRQYGGGPQHF
TRBV29-1	-	TRBJ2-6	-	TGCAGCGTTGGTAGGACTTCCCGCTCTGGGGCCAACGTCCTGACTTTC	CSVGRTSRSGANVLTF